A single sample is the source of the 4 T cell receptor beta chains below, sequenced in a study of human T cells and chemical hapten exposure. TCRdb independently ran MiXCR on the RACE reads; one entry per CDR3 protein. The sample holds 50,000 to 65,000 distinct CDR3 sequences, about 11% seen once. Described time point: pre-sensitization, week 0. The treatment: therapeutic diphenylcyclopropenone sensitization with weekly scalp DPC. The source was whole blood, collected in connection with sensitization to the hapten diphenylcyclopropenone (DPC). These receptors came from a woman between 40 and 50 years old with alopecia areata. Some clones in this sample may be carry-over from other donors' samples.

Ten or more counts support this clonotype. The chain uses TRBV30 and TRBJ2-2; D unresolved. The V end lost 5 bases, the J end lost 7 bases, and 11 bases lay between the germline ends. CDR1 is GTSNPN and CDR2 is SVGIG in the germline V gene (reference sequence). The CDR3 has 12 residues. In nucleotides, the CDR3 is TGTGCCTGGGACCAAGCTGGCGGGGAGCTGTTTTTT. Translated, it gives CAWDQAGGELFF.

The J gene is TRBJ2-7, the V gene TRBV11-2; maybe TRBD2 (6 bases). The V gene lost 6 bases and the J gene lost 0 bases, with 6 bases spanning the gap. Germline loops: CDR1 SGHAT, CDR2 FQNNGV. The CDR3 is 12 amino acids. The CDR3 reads CASSSGSYEQYF. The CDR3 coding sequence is TGTGCCAGCAGTAGCGGCTCCTACGAGCAGTACTTC.

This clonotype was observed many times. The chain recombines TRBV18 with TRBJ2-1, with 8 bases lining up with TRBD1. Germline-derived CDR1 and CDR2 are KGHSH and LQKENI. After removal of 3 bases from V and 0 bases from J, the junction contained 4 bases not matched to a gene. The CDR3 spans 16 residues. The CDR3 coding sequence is TGTGCCAGCTCACCCGACAGGGGACACTCCTACAATGAGCAGTTCTTC. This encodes CASSPDRGHSYNEQFF.

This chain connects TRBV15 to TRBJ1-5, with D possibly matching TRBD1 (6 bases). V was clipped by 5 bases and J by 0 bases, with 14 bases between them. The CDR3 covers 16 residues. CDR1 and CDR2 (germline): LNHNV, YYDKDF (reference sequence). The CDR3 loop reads CATSRKTGASNQPQHF. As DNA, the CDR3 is TGTGCCACCAGCCGAAAGACAGGAGCTAGCAATCAGCCCCAGCATTTT.